A single sample is the source of the 8 T cell receptor beta chains below, sequenced in a study of blood T cells in healthy people across ages. Next came a second PCR, run for roughly 6 to 11 cycles, which used a sample-barcoded 5' primer along with a J-beta primer mix. TCRdb passed the 5' RACE reads through MiXCR, listing each CDR3 protein once. The table records about 640,000 distinct CDR3 sequences, 45% to 65% of them present only once. Sequencing was performed on blood. The receptors were gathered from a man in his sixties in good health.

The genes are TRBV5-1 and TRBJ2-7; 9 bases are shared with TRBD1. CDR1 is SGHRS and CDR2 is YFSETQ in the germline V gene. This CDR3 spans 16 amino acids. With 3 bases clipped from V and 1 base from J, the junction kept 8 bases outside the gene matches. The chain's CDR3 is CASSSSTGGISYEQYF. The CDR3 nucleotides read TGCGCCAGCAGCTCCTCCACAGGGGGCATATCCTACGAGCAGTACTTC.

The V call is TRBV7-2, the J call TRBJ2-5; D is tentatively TRBD1 or TRBD2 (5 bases each). The CDR3 is 14 residues long. With 3 bases removed from V and 11 bases from J, the gap between germline ends came to 19 bases. Germline values: CDR1 SGHTA, CDR2 FQGNSA. In DNA, the CDR3 is TGTGCCAGCAGCTTCCTAGCCGTGGACAATGAGCAGTACTTC. Translating gives CASSFLAVDNEQYF.

In this sample, this clonotype turned up a few times. V gene TRBV20-1 combines with J gene TRBJ2-5; TRBD1 aligns across 7 bases. The CDR3 is 13 residues long. Germline V gives CDR1 DFQATT, CDR2 SNEGSKA (reference sequence). The CDR3 protein is CSARGTAQETQYF. Written as DNA, the CDR3 is TGCAGCGCCCGAGGGACAGCCCAAGAGACCCAGTACTTC.

The V call is TRBV12-3 or TRBV12-4, the J call TRBJ2-3; D unclear. The CDR3 totals 17 residues. Trimming left V 2 bases short and J 6 bases short, with 21 bases between. The CDR3 region is CASSLKGRARGSDTQYF. CDR3 sequence (DNA): TGTGCCAGCAGTTTAAAGGGTCGGGCTAGAGGTTCGGATACGCAGTATTTT.

The chain links TRBV5-5 to TRBJ1-2, with D unclear. From germline, CDR1 is SGHKS and CDR2 YYEKEE (reference sequence). The CDR3 has 15 residues. Deletions cut 4 bases from V and 6 bases from J, with 19 bases between. Written as DNA, the CDR3 is TGTGCCAGCAGCGCATGGGCGGATATTATAGATGGCTACACCTTC. Encoded protein: CASSAWADIIDGYTF.

The chain links TRBV20-1 to TRBJ2-1, with 7 bases lining up with TRBD1. The end of the DNA fits TRBJ2-7 better, so the J call may be wrong. CDR1 is DFQATT and CDR2 is SNEGSKA in the germline V gene (reference sequence). CDR3 length: 11 amino acids. The CDR3 DNA reads as TGCAGTGCCGGGGACAGCGACGAGCAGTACTTC. It specifies CSAGDSDEQYF.

The table lists this clonotype with a few counts. V gene TRBV6-2 or TRBV6-3 combines with J gene TRBJ2-7; D is unclear. The CDR3 contains 12 residues. Germline lookup yields CDR1 MNHEY and CDR2 SVGEGT. Trimming pared 8 bases from V and 0 bases from J, leaving 8 bases between. The CDR3 sequence: CASARSSYEQYF. The CDR3 nucleotides read TGTGCCAGCGCTAGGAGCTCCTACGAGCAGTACTTC.

The gene calls are TRBV12-3 or TRBV12-4 and TRBJ2-5; 12 bases match TRBD1. The end of the DNA is better explained by TRBJ2-7, so the J call may be wrong. This CDR3 spans 14 amino acids. CDR3 sequence reads: CASSVRDRGREQYF. Written as DNA, the CDR3 is TGTGCCAGCAGTGTACGGGACAGGGGGCGCGAGCAGTACTTC.